The 5 T cell receptor beta chains below all came from one sample that was sequenced in a study of OX40 agonist ivuxolimab in advanced cancers. Libraries were prepared through the immunoSEQ multiplex PCR assay. This is the immuneACCESS table as TCRdb keeps it, with only in-frame sequences that have V and J called. A part of the clones is gone; compared with another copy, unresolved V genes explain less than half, and the rest is unexplained. Present in this sample are 70,000 to 80,000 clones, more than 85% of which were seen just once. The ten largest clones take up about 6.6% of the sample. The material was CD4+ or CD8+ T cells sorted from blood, obtained in a trial of the OX40 agonist ivuxolimab. Receptor source: an adult with an advanced solid tumor such as melanoma, head and neck, liver or kidney cancer.

The rearrangement links TRBV5-6 to TRBJ2-7; D is undetermined. V lost 0 bases and J 3 bases, leaving 10 bases between the germline ends. CDR3 length: 14 residues. CDR1 is SGHDT and CDR2 is YYEEEE in the germline V gene. The CDR3 sequence is CASSLGTTLYEQYF. CDR3 nucleotides: TGTGCCAGCAGCTTGGGCACCACCCTCTACGAGCAGTACTTC.

The rearrangement links TRBV4-3 to TRBJ2-6, with D unresolved. The germline CDR1 and CDR2 sequences are LGHNA and YSLEER. The CDR3 extends over 16 amino acids. The V end was cut by 0 bases, the J end by 0 bases, with 6 bases between. The CDR3 DNA is TGCGCCAGCAGCCAAGACGAGTACTCTGGGGCCAACGTCCTGACTTTC. Translated, it gives CASSQDEYSGANVLTF.

The V and J genes are TRBV13 and TRBJ2-2; D uncertain. CDR1 is PRHDT, CDR2 FYEKMQ, per germline (reference sequence). Trimming shortened V by 3 bases and J by 7 bases, and 9 bases separated the two germline ends. The CDR3 has 13 residues. This chain's CDR3 is CASSFVRFGELFF. The CDR3 coding sequence is TGTGCCAGCAGCTTTGTCCGGTTCGGGGAGCTGTTTTTT.

The chain joins TRBV6-1 to TRBJ1-2; 7 bases line up with TRBD1. Germline assignment: CDR1 MNHNS and CDR2 SASEGT. Trimming cost V 1 base and J 3 bases; bases outside gene matches: 5. The CDR3 covers 15 residues. The CDR3 nucleotides are TGTGCCAGCAGTGAAGTCAGGGGGATTCACTATGGCTACACCTTC. This translates into CASSEVRGIHYGYTF.

The chain links TRBV27 to TRBJ2-3, with 9 bases aligning to TRBD1. Germline V gene data show CDR1 as MNHEY and CDR2 as SMNVEV (reference sequence). V shed 2 bases, J shed 1 base, and the junction held 7 bases outside the gene matches. The CDR3 has 17 residues. In DNA form, the CDR3 reads TGTGCCAGCAGTTTACTGGGACAGGGTGTGGGCACAGATACGCAGTATTTT. Its translation: CASSLLGQGVGTDTQYF.